Shown below are 26 T cell receptor beta chains from a single sample sequenced in a study of blood T cell repertoires in COVID-19. Some clones are missing from TCRdb's copy, which holds only in-frame ones; the method was immunoSEQ multiplex PCR. Of over 250,000 clones listed, about 90% are singletons. Sequenced material: peripheral blood. The receptors shown here come from a person aged 18-30 years with COVID-19, enrolled during active disease.

V is TRBV21-1 and J is TRBJ2-7; the table's TRBD1 call for D was not verified on the DNA. TRBV21-1 corresponds to a pseudogene. The CDR3 runs 16 residues. The DNA for the CDR3 is TGTGCCAGCAGCAAAGGGGTGAGGGACACAACCTACGAGCAGTACTTC. This codes for CASSKGVRDTTYEQYF.

The genes are TRBV10-3 and TRBJ2-7; D not certain. V gave up 0 bases and J gave up 0 bases, with 6 bases separating them. Germline assignment: CDR1 ENHRY and CDR2 SYGVKD. The CDR3 totals 14 residues. CDR3 DNA: TGTGCCATCAGTGAGTCTGAGAGCTCCTACGAGCAGTACTTC. The encoded protein is CAISESESSYEQYF.

DNA of the CDR3: TGTGCCAGCAATTTCGCCGGAGACTCTGGGGCCAACGTCCTGACTTTC. Its translation: CASNFAGDSGANVLTF. The rearrangement uses TRBV7-9 and TRBJ2-6, with no clear D. This CDR3 spans 16 amino acids. V shed 7 bases and J shed 0 bases, with 13 bases lying between them. Germline CDR1 SEHNR, CDR2 FQNEAQ (reference sequence).

In its sample, this clone was seen once. V and J are TRBV7-9 and TRBJ1-1, with D possibly TRBD1 on 6 matching bases. The CDR3 consists of 14 residues. Germline CDR1 reads SEHNR; CDR2 reads FQNEAQ (reference sequence). V lost 6 bases, J lost 4 bases, and 15 bases lay in between. CDR3 nucleotide sequence: TGTGCCAGCAGGCCACAGGGTTTTGGCACTGAAGCTTTCTTT. Translated, it gives CASRPQGFGTEAFF.

The chain couples TRBV5-1 to TRBJ2-7; 7 nucleotides match TRBD2. CDR3 length: 16 amino acids. J gave up 5 bases and V 0 bases, and 11 bases lay outside the gene matches. Germline CDR1 reads SGHRS; CDR2 reads YFSETQ. The CDR3 loop is CASSLAVIAGPNEQYF. The CDR3 DNA is TGCGCCAGCAGCTTGGCCGTGATAGCGGGTCCTAACGAGCAGTACTTC.

This clone has a single count. The chain joins TRBV5-6 to TRBJ1-5; 7 nucleotides match TRBD1. V was pared by 4 bases and J by 5 bases, with 3 bases of the junction left unmatched. The V gene's germline CDR1 is SGHDT and CDR2 YYEEEE. CDR3 length: 13 residues. Written as DNA, the CDR3 is TGTGCCAGCAGCCAGGGGGAGGATCAGCCCCAGCATTTT. Its protein product is CASSQGEDQPQHF.

J is TRBJ2-7 and V is TRBV2; D gene unclear. Between the trimmed V and J ends, which lost 7 bases and 2 bases, there was a span of 15 bases. The CDR3 is 14 residues long. Per the germline V gene, CDR1 is SNHLY and CDR2 is FYNNEI. CDR3 protein: CASNPARIAYEQYF. CDR3 bases: TGTGCCAGCAACCCAGCGCGGATCGCCTACGAGCAGTACTTC.

The chain links TRBV7-9 to TRBJ1-1; D not resolved. The CDR3 sequence is 15 residues long. The V end lost 4 bases, the J end lost 9 bases, and 21 bases lay between the germline ends. Germline values: CDR1 SEHNR, CDR2 FQNEAQ (reference sequence). The CDR3 is CASSSLFSSGLKAFF. CDR3 DNA sequence: TGTGCCAGCAGCTCCCTTTTTTCGTCTGGCCTGAAAGCTTTCTTT.

V usage is TRBV28 and J usage is TRBJ1-2; TRBD1 aligns across 10 bases. V shed 10 bases, J shed 6 bases, and the junction held 8 bases outside the gene matches. The V gene's germline CDR1 is MDHEN and CDR2 SYDVKM. The CDR3 spans 13 residues. The CDR3 region is CANGGQGGNGYTF. CDR3 bases: TGTGCCAACGGAGGACAGGGGGGTAATGGCTACACCTTC.

The rearrangement joins TRBV18 to TRBJ2-1, with TRBD2 matching 13 bases. Germline CDR1 is KGHSH and CDR2 is LQKENI. J gave up 9 bases and V 6 bases, and 8 bases lay outside the gene matches. There are 15 residues in the CDR3. The CDR3 sequence: CASSPGLAGAVEQFF. Here the CDR3 DNA reads TGTGCCAGCTCGCCTGGACTAGCGGGAGCTGTTGAGCAGTTCTTC. The full variable domain, in which reference TRBV18 and TRBJ2-1 provide the parts outside the CDR3, is NAGVMQNPRHLVRRRGQEARLRCSPMKGHSHVYWYRQLPEEGLKFMVYLQKENIIDESGMPKERFSAEFPKEGPSILRIQQVVRGDSAAYFCASSPGLAGAVEQFFGPGTRLTVL.

This rearrangement joins TRBV5-4 to TRBJ1-1, with no clear D. Germline-derived CDR1 and CDR2 are SGHNT and YYREEE (reference sequence). V lost 4 bases and J lost 1, with 8 bases in between. CDR3 size: 13 residues. DNA for the CDR3: TGTGCCAGCAGCAGCTCGAGGAACACTGAAGCTTTCTTT. Protein product: CASSSSRNTEAFF.

The V gene is TRBV4-3, the J gene TRBJ2-7; 9 nucleotides align to TRBD2. This CDR3 region has 15 residues. Germline CDR1 LGHNA, CDR2 YSLEER. V lost 0 bases and J lost 3; bases outside the gene matches: 3. The chain's CDR3 is CASSQDSGRSYEQYF. The CDR3 coding sequence is TGCGCCAGCAGCCAAGATAGCGGGAGAAGCTACGAGCAGTACTTC.

The chain uses TRBV24-1 and TRBJ2-7, with D perhaps TRBD1 (6 bases). The CDR3 is 16 residues long. Germline values: CDR1 KGHDR, CDR2 SFDVKD. V gave up 3 bases and J gave up 7 bases, with 21 bases separating them. The CDR3 spells CATSDRGTPKPFEQYF. The CDR3 DNA follows: TGTGCCACCAGTGATAGGGGGACACCGAAGCCCTTTGAGCAGTACTTC.

This clone has a handful of counts. The rearrangement uses TRBV18 and TRBJ1-5; D is undetermined. This CDR3 has 15 residues. Looked up from germline, CDR1 is KGHSH and CDR2 is LQKENI. The V gene lost 2 bases and the J gene lost 0 bases, with 8 bases spanning the gap. The CDR3 nucleotides read TGTGCCAGCTCACCAGGCCACCTTAGCAATCAGCCCCAGCATTTT. It specifies CASSPGHLSNQPQHF. Supplemented by reference TRBV18 and TRBJ1-5, the full variable domain reads NAGVMQNPRHLVRRRGQEARLRCSPMKGHSHVYWYRQLPEEGLKFMVYLQKENIIDESGMPKERFSAEFPKEGPSILRIQQVVRGDSAAYFCASSPGHLSNQPQHFGDGTRLSIL.

This clone was observed once. The V call is TRBV4-2, the J call TRBJ2-1; 7 bases map to TRBD1. The J segment lost 10 bases and the V segment lost 1 base, leaving 10 bases of the junction unmatched. There are 15 residues in the CDR3. Germline V gene data show CDR1 as LGHNA and CDR2 as YNFKEQ. This chain's CDR3 is CASSQAYQQGHEQFF. The CDR3 DNA is TGTGCCAGCAGCCAAGCTTACCAACAGGGGCACGAGCAGTTCTTC.

Regarding this clone: Other DNA sequences in the sample encode the same CDR3. The genes are TRBV19 and TRBJ2-7, with 12 bases matching TRBD1. After removal of 5 bases from V and 4 bases from J, the junction contained 6 bases not matched to a gene. This CDR3 comprises 15 residues. CDR1 and CDR2 from the germline V gene are LNHDA and SQIVND (reference sequence). This CDR3 reads CASSAPGQGAYEQYF. The CDR3 nucleotides read TGTGCCAGTAGTGCCCCGGGACAGGGGGCTTACGAGCAGTACTTC.

The chain combines TRBV2 with TRBJ2-7; TRBD1 matches at 7 bases. The CDR3 loop spans 13 amino acids. Trimming cost V 2 bases and J 6 bases; bases outside gene matches: 4. Germline loops: CDR1 SNHLY, CDR2 FYNNEI. CDR3 sequence reads: CASSETPGGEQYF. CDR3 nucleotide sequence: TGTGCCAGCAGTGAAACCCCAGGGGGCGAGCAGTACTTC.

The J gene is TRBJ2-1, the V gene TRBV11-2, with D maybe TRBD2 (6 bases). Trimming cost V 5 bases and J 4 bases, with 21 bases left between them. In germline, CDR1 is SGHAT, CDR2 FQNNGV. The CDR3 sequence is 17 residues long. The CDR3 region has the DNA TGTGCCAGCAGCCCAATCCCTTTCGCGGGAACTTACAATGAGCAGTTCTTC. The encoded protein is CASSPIPFAGTYNEQFF. Based on the CDR3 plus reference TRBV11-2 and TRBJ2-1, the full variable domain is EAGVAQSPRYKIIEKRQSVAFWCNPISGHATLYWYQQILGQGPKLLIQFQNNGVVDDSQLPKDRFSAERLKGVDSTLKIQPAKLEDSAVYLCASSPIPFAGTYNEQFFGPGTRLTVL.

This clone was detected only once. The gene calls are TRBV10-1 and TRBJ2-3; TRBD2 matches 7 bases. Germline loops: CDR1 WNHNN, CDR2 SYGVQD (reference sequence). The CDR3 runs to 14 residues. V shed 8 bases and J 1 base; nucleotides not matched to a gene: 6. CDR3 loop: CASVTSDGTDTQYF. The CDR3 bases are TGCGCCAGCGTTACTAGCGACGGCACAGATACGCAGTATTTT.

About this clone itself: The same CDR3 can be traced to other DNA sequences in this sample. For the CDR3, the DNA is TGCGCCAGCAGCTTGGCAGGGGGCAACACTGAAGCTTTCTTT. The encoded protein is CASSLAGGNTEAFF. V is TRBV5-1 and J is TRBJ1-1; 8 bases are shared with TRBD1. From germline, CDR1 is SGHRS and CDR2 YFSETQ. With 0 bases clipped from V and 2 bases from J, the junction kept 0 bases outside the gene matches. The CDR3 contains 14 residues. The full variable domain, in which reference TRBV5-1 and TRBJ1-1 provide the parts outside the CDR3, is KAGVTQTPRYLIKTRGQQVTLSCSPISGHRSVSWYQQTPGQGLQFLFEYFSETQRNKGNFPGRFSGRQFSNSRSEMNVSTLELGDSALYLCASSLAGGNTEAFFGQGTRLTVV.

The gene calls are TRBV7-9 and TRBJ2-1; 10 bases match TRBD2. This CDR3 comprises 15 residues. Germline CDR1 is SEHNR and CDR2 is FQNEAQ (reference sequence). V was pared by 4 bases and J by 5 bases, with 5 bases of the junction left unmatched. The CDR3 DNA is TGTGCCAGCAGCTGGACTAGCGGATCTCACAATGAGCAGTTCTTC. It encodes CASSWTSGSHNEQFF.

The gene calls are TRBV6-6 and TRBJ1-5; D is uncertain. There are 21 residues in the CDR3. CDR1 and CDR2 from the germline V gene are MNHNY and SVGAGI (reference sequence). Trimming removed 6 bases from V and 1 base from J, with 31 bases in between. CDR3: CASSSDHPGFVEVFSNQPQHF. The CDR3 DNA is TGTGCCAGCAGCTCCGATCACCCAGGATTCGTAGAAGTATTCAGCAATCAGCCCCAGCATTTT.

The J gene is TRBJ2-5, the V gene TRBV25-1, with TRBD1 matching 10 bases. The V gene's germline CDR1 is MGHDK and CDR2 SYGVNS. This CDR3 has 14 amino acids. V shed 6 bases, J shed 4 bases, and the junction held 5 bases outside the gene matches. The CDR3 nucleotides read TGTGCCAGCAGAACCGACAGGGGGCTAGAGACCCAGTACTTC. The encoded protein is CASRTDRGLETQYF.

This clone was counted between two and nine times. This chain connects TRBV6-5 to TRBJ1-1; D is unclear. This CDR3 contains 11 residues. V was pared by 5 bases and J by 9 bases, with 10 bases between. Germline V lookup: CDR1 MNHEY, CDR2 SVGAGI. The CDR3: CASSSGGQAFF. In nucleotides, the CDR3 is TGTGCCAGCAGTAGCGGAGGGCAAGCTTTCTTT.

V gene TRBV6-5 combines with J gene TRBJ1-5; 8 nucleotides line up with TRBD1. CDR1 and CDR2 (germline): MNHEY, SVGAGI. Losses at the gene ends were 6 bases for V and 6 bases for J; bases not matched to a gene: 10. CDR3 length: 15 amino acids. The CDR3 here is CASSRTQGALQPQHF. Here the CDR3 DNA reads TGTGCCAGCAGCCGCACCCAGGGGGCCCTTCAGCCCCAGCATTTT.

The chain links TRBV6-6 to TRBJ2-1; TRBD2 matches at 7 bases. Germline V lookup: CDR1 MNHNY, CDR2 SVGAGI (reference sequence). V shed 0 bases, J shed 5 bases, and the junction held 7 bases outside the gene matches. The CDR3 length is 16 residues. The CDR3 DNA is TGTGCCAGCAGTTACTCGTCCGGGGACTACGACAATGAGCAGTTCTTC. This sequence encodes CASSYSSGDYDNEQFF.